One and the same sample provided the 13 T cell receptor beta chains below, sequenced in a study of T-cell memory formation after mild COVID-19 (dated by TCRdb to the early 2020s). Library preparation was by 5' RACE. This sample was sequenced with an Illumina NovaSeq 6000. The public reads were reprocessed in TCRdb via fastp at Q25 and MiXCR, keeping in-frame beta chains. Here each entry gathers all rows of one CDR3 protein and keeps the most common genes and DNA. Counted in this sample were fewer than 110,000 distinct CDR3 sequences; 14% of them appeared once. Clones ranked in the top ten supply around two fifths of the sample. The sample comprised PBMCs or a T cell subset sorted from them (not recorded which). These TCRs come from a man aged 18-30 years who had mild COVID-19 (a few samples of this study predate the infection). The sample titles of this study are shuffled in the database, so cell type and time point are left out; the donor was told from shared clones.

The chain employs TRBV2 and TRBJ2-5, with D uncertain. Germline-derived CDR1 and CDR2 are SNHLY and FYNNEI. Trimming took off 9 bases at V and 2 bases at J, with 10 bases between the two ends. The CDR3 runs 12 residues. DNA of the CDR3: TGTGCCAGAGGACGGATTCAAGAGACCCAGTACTTC. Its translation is CARGRIQETQYF.

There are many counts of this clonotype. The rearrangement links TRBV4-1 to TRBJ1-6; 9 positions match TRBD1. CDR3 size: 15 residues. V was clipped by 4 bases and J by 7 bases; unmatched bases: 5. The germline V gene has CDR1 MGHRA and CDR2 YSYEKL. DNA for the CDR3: TGCGCCAGCAGCCTCCGGGACAGGGAAAATTCACCCCTCCACTTT. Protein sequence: CASSLRDRENSPLHF.

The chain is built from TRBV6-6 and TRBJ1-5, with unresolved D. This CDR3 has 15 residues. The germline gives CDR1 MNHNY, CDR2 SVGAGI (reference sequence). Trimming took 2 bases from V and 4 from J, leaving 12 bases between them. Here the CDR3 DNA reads TGTGCCAGCAGTTACGTAGTAAACTTGAATCAGCCCCAGCATTTT. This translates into CASSYVVNLNQPQHF.

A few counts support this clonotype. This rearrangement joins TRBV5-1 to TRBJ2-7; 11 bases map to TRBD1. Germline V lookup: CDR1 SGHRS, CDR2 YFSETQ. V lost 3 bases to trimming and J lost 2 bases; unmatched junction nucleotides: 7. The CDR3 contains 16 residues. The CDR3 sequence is CASSYGTGGLTYEQYF. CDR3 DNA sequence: TGCGCCAGCAGCTACGGGACAGGGGGTCTAACCTACGAGCAGTACTTC. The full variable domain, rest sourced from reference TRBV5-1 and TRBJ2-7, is KAGVTQTPRYLIKTRGQQVTLSCSPISGHRSVSWYQQTPGQGLQFLFEYFSETQRNKGNFPGRFSGRQFSNSRSEMNVSTLELGDSALYLCASSYGTGGLTYEQYFGPGTRLTVT.

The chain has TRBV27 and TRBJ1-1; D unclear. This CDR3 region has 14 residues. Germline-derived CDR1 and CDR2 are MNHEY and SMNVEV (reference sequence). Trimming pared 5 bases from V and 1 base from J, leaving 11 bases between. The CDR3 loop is CASSNRAKNTEAFF. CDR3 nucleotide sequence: TGTGCCAGCAGTAATAGGGCCAAGAACACTGAAGCTTTCTTT.

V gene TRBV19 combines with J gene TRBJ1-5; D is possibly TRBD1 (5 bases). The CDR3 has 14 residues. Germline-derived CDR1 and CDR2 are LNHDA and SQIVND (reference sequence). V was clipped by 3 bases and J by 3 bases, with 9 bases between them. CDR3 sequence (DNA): TGTGCCAGTAGTATGGGGGGTCTCAATCAGCCCCAGCATTTT. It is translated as CASSMGGLNQPQHF. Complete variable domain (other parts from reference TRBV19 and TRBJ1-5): DGGITQSPKYLFRKEGQNVTLSCEQNLNHDAMYWYRQDPGQGLRLIYYSQIVNDFQKGDIAEGYSVSREKKESFPLTVTSAQKNPTAFYLCASSMGGLNQPQHFGDGTRLSIL.

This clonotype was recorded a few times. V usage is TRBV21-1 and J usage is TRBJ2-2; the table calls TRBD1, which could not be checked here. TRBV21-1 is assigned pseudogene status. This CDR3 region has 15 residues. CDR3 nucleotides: TGTGCCAGCAGCAAAGAACAGGGAAACACCGGGGAGCTGTTTTTT. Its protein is CASSKEQGNTGELFF.

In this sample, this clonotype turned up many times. The CDR3 is CAWRAGGDADTQYF. The DNA of the CDR3 is TGTGCCTGGAGAGCGGGGGGGGATGCAGATACGCAGTATTTT. The J gene is TRBJ2-3, the V gene TRBV30, with TRBD2 matching 10 bases. Per germline, CDR1 GTSNPN and CDR2 SVGIG (reference sequence). Trimming at V came to 3 bases and at J to 4 bases, leaving 4 bases not matched to a gene. CDR3 size: 14 residues.

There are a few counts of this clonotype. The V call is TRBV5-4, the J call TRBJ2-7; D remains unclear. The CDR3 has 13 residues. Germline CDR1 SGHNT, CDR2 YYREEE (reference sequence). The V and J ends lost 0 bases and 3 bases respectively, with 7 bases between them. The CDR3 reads CASSLDLFYEQYV. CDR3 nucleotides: TGTGCCAGCAGCTTGGACCTGTTCTACGAGCAGTACGTC.

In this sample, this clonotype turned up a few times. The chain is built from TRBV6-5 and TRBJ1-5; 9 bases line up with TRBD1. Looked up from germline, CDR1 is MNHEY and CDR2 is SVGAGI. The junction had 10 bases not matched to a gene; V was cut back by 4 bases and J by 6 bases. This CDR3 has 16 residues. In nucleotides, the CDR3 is TGTGCCAGCAGTTTAACCGCCGGGACAGGGAGTCAGCCCCAGCATTTT. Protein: CASSLTAGTGSQPQHF.

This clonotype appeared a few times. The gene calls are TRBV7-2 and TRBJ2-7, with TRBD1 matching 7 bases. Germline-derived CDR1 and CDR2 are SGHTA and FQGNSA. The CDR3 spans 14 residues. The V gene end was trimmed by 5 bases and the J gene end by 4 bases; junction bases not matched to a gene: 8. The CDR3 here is CASSHWGTEYEQYV. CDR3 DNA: TGTGCCAGCAGCCATTGGGGGACAGAATACGAGCAGTACGTC.

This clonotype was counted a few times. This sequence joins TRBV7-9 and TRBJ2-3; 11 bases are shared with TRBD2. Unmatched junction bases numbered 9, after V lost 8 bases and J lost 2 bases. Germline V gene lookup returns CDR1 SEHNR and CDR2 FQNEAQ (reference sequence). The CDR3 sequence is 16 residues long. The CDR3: CASQLAGEIPTDTQYF. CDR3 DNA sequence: TGTGCCAGCCAACTAGCGGGGGAGATACCCACAGATACGCAGTATTTT.

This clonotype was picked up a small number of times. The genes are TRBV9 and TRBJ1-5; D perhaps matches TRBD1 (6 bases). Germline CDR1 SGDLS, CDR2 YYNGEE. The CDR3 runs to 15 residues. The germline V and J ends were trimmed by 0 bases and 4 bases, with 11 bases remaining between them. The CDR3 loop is CASSVEGVSNQPQHF. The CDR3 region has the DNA TGTGCCAGCAGCGTAGAGGGGGTCTCGAATCAGCCCCAGCATTTT. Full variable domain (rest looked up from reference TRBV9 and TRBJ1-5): DSGVTQTPKHLITATGQRVTLRCSPRSGDLSVYWYQQSLDQGLQFLIQYYNGEERAKGNILERFSAQQFPDLHSELNLSSLELGDSALYFCASSVEGVSNQPQHFGDGTRLSIL.